The present entry profiles one T cell receptor beta chain with its context. Its antigen is unidentified. Alongside a J-beta primer mix, a sample-barcoded 5' primer served in a second PCR lasting about 7 to 12 cycles. A template-switch adaptor containing 12 random nucleotides labeled each cDNA molecule. Via MiXCR, TCRdb re-called the 5' RACE reads, giving one row per CDR3 protein. Among roughly 1.6 million distinct CDR3 sequences listed, almost 35% were seen once. This CDR3 contains 14 residues. The germline V gene encodes CDR1 MNHEY and CDR2 SVGAGI. This entry comes from a study of blood T cells in healthy people across ages. Regarding the study as a whole: Per million T cells, TCR beta diversity dropped roughly linearly as age increased.

This sequence was found in a woman aged 25 to 39 in good health. Sequencing input: blood. The chain uses TRBV6-5 and TRBJ2-5; 9 nucleotides line up with TRBD1. The DNA end favors TRBJ2-7, so the J call may be wrong. The CDR3 protein is CASSKQGAPYEQYF. CDR3 DNA sequence: TGTGCCAGCAGTAAACAGGGGGCCCCCTACGAGCAGTACTTC.